This T cell receptor (beta chain) was sequenced for a study of T cell repertoires in cytomegalovirus infection. MiXCR, applied by TCRdb to the reads, yields one record per CDR3 protein. This table holds tens of thousands of distinct CDR3 sequences, 20% found once. Of note for this clonotype: The antigen is undetermined.

CDR3 length: 16 residues. The germline V gene has CDR1 MDHEN and CDR2 SYDVKM. The ends lost 6 bases at V and 3 bases at J; junction bases unmatched: 11. This specimen consisted of CD8+ T cells from cultured PBMCs, obtained from culture after CMV antigen stimulation. This receptor was obtained from a human donor in good health (CMV status not recorded). Some clones in this sample may be carry-over from other donors' samples. The chain joins TRBV28 to TRBJ1-5; 7 nucleotides match TRBD1. In DNA, the CDR3 is TGTGCCAGCAGCTTTCTCCGACAGGGCCTCAATCAGCCCCAGCATTTT. Translated: CASSFLRQGLNQPQHF.